The rows below give T cell receptor beta chains drawn from one sample of a study of Graves' ophthalmopathy and Graves' hyperthyroidism. In TCRdb, the multiplex PCR reads were re-called with MiXCR into one record per CDR3 protein. The table includes 200,000 to 250,000 distinct CDR3 sequences, around 50% detected once. The sequencing input was peripheral blood. These receptors were collected from an adult man with Graves' ophthalmopathy. Each CDR3 is given with its conserved first and last residue. D genes are given only for firm matches. Clone size appears in some rows only: once, few, many, or a class for an expanded clone.

J gene: TRBJ2-5
V gene: TRBV2
D gene: TRBD2
clone size: .
CDR3 DNA: TGTGCCAGCTGCGGCGGGAGAACGGGAGATTACGAGACCCAGTACTTC
CDR3 protein: CASCGGRTGDYETQYF

J gene: TRBJ1-1
V gene: TRBV7-2
D gene: .
clone size: .
CDR3 DNA: TGTGCCGGCAGCTCCAACCGGGACGGTGAAGCTTTCTTT
CDR3 protein: CAGSSNRDGEAFF

J gene: TRBJ1-4
V gene: TRBV29-1
D gene: TRBD1
clone size: many
CDR3 DNA: TGCAGCGTTCTGGACAGGGAGGAAAAACTGTTTTTT
CDR3 protein: CSVLDREEKLFF

J gene: TRBJ2-2
V gene: TRBV29-1
D gene: .
clone size: .
CDR3 DNA: TGCAGCGTTGTTCCGAACACCGGGGAGCTGTTTTTT
CDR3 protein: CSVVPNTGELFF

J gene: TRBJ2-3
V gene: TRBV12-3/TRBV12-4
D gene: TRBD2
clone size: .
CDR3 DNA: TGTGCCAGCAGCGGACTAGCGGGGGGGCCGGATACGCAGTATTTT
CDR3 protein: CASSGLAGGPDTQYF

J gene: TRBJ1-6
V gene: TRBV2
D gene: .
clone size: many
CDR3 DNA: TGTGCCACGGGGGGCGGGAATTCACCCCTCCACTTT
CDR3 protein: CATGGGNSPLHF

J gene: TRBJ1-1
V gene: TRBV24-1
D gene: .
clone size: .
CDR3 DNA: TGTGCCAGCAGTTCAGAGGGATACACTGAAGCTTTCTTT
CDR3 protein: CASSSEGYTEAFF

J gene: TRBJ2-3
V gene: TRBV2
D gene: .
clone size: .
CDR3 DNA: TGTGCCAGCAGTGAGGGCGGGCAAACAGATACGCAGTATTTT
CDR3 protein: CASSEGGQTDTQYF

J gene: TRBJ2-7
V gene: TRBV7-9
D gene: TRBD1
clone size: .
CDR3 DNA: TGTGCCAGCAGCCCTCGACAGGGGGTGGACTACGAGCAGTACTTC
CDR3 protein: CASSPRQGVDYEQYF

J gene: TRBJ2-7
V gene: TRBV2
D gene: TRBD1
clone size: few
CDR3 DNA: TGTGCCAGCACCAGACAGGGGACCTACGAGCAGTACTTC
CDR3 protein: CASTRQGTYEQYF

J gene: TRBJ1-5
V gene: TRBV7-2
D gene: .
clone size: .
CDR3 DNA: TGTGCCAGCAGCTTAGGTTCCTGGGATCGCAATCAGCCCCAGCATTTT
CDR3 protein: CASSLGSWDRNQPQHF

J gene: TRBJ1-1
V gene: TRBV29-1
D gene: .
clone size: many
CDR3 DNA: TGCAGCGTATACAGGGTGGCCAACACTGAAGCTTTCTTT
CDR3 protein: CSVYRVANTEAFF

J gene: TRBJ1-2
V gene: TRBV24-1
D gene: TRBD1
clone size: few
CDR3 DNA: TGTGCCACCAGTGATCCGACAGGGAGAAACACCTTC
CDR3 protein: CATSDPTGRNTF

J gene: TRBJ2-7
V gene: TRBV9
D gene: .
clone size: few
CDR3 DNA: TGTGCCAGCAGATCTCCGGGAACCTACGAGCAGTACTTC
CDR3 protein: CASRSPGTYEQYF

J gene: TRBJ1-1
V gene: TRBV11-3
D gene: TRBD1
clone size: .
CDR3 DNA: TGTGCCAGCAGCTCATACAGGGGACTTGGCACTGAAGCTTTCTTT
CDR3 protein: CASSSYRGLGTEAFF

J gene: TRBJ2-1
V gene: TRBV14
D gene: .
clone size: .
CDR3 DNA: TGTGCCAGCAGCCAAGTCCTCTACAATGAGCAGTTCTTC
CDR3 protein: CASSQVLYNEQFF

J gene: TRBJ1-1
V gene: TRBV29-1
D gene: .
clone size: .
CDR3 DNA: TGCAGCGTACTAGGAGACACCGGGGACACTGAAGCTTTCTTT
CDR3 protein: CSVLGDTGDTEAFF

J gene: TRBJ2-5
V gene: TRBV7-3
D gene: .
clone size: few
CDR3 DNA: TGTGCCAGCATCCTAGGAGGGGGAAAAGAGACCCAGTACTTC
CDR3 protein: CASILGGGKETQYF

J gene: TRBJ1-2
V gene: TRBV28
D gene: .
clone size: once
CDR3 DNA: TGTGCCAGCAGACGACAGGTCAATGGCTACACCTTC
CDR3 protein: CASRRQVNGYTF

J gene: TRBJ2-7
V gene: TRBV10-3
D gene: .
clone size: few
CDR3 DNA: TGTGCCATCAGTGACATGGCGTGGGGGGCCTCCTACGAGCAGTACTTC
CDR3 protein: CAISDMAWGASYEQYF

J gene: TRBJ2-7
V gene: TRBV7-9
D gene: .
clone size: .
CDR3 DNA: TGTGCCAGCAGACCGGGATTATACGAGCAGTACTTC
CDR3 protein: CASRPGLYEQYF

J gene: TRBJ2-7
V gene: TRBV10-3
D gene: .
clone size: .
CDR3 DNA: TGTGCCATCGGTGAGTCGGCCGGGACTCATTCCTACGAGCAGTACTTC
CDR3 protein: CAIGESAGTHSYEQYF

J gene: TRBJ1-2
V gene: TRBV6-5
D gene: .
clone size: .
CDR3 DNA: TGTGCCAGCAGTCCCTCCGCGGGGGGTAACTATGGCTACACCTTC
CDR3 protein: CASSPSAGGNYGYTF

J gene: TRBJ2-7
V gene: TRBV7-3
D gene: .
clone size: once
CDR3 DNA: TGTGCCAGCAGCCAAGGGTGGGGGGAAGGGGACTACGAGCAGTACTTC
CDR3 protein: CASSQGWGEGDYEQYF

J gene: TRBJ1-6
V gene: TRBV9
D gene: TRBD1
clone size: .
CDR3 DNA: TGTGCCAGCAGTCGCCGGGACAGGGGAGACTCACCCCTCCACTTT
CDR3 protein: CASSRRDRGDSPLHF

J gene: TRBJ1-5
V gene: TRBV7-2
D gene: .
clone size: few
CDR3 DNA: TGTGCCAGCAGTCGAAGCGGGAGCAATCAGCCCCAGCATTTT
CDR3 protein: CASSRSGSNQPQHF

J gene: TRBJ1-5
V gene: TRBV2
D gene: TRBD1
clone size: few
CDR3 DNA: TGTGCCATACAGGGGCAGGGCAATCAGCCCCAGCATTTT
CDR3 protein: CAIQGQGNQPQHF

J gene: TRBJ1-4
V gene: TRBV2
D gene: .
clone size: .
CDR3 DNA: TGTGCCAGCAGCGCCGGGACAACTAATGAAAAACTGTTTTTT
CDR3 protein: CASSAGTTNEKLFF

J gene: TRBJ1-6
V gene: TRBV9
D gene: .
clone size: .
CDR3 DNA: TGTGCCAGCAGCCCCGGAGGGAGTAATTCACCCCTCCACTTT
CDR3 protein: CASSPGGSNSPLHF

J gene: TRBJ2-7
V gene: TRBV29-1
D gene: .
clone size: once
CDR3 DNA: TGCAGCGTTGAATCCCCGGCCACCGAGCAGTACTTC
CDR3 protein: CSVESPATEQYF

J gene: TRBJ2-7
V gene: TRBV7-8
D gene: .
clone size: .
CDR3 DNA: TGTGCCAGCAGCTCGCTAAACAGGGACTCCTACGAGCAGTACTTC
CDR3 protein: CASSSLNRDSYEQYF

J gene: TRBJ2-7
V gene: TRBV12-3/TRBV12-4
D gene: TRBD1
clone size: many
CDR3 DNA: TGTGCCAGCAGTTCAGGGACAGCCGAGCAGTACTTC
CDR3 protein: CASSSGTAEQYF

J gene: TRBJ2-7
V gene: TRBV5-4
D gene: .
clone size: few
CDR3 DNA: TGTGCCAGCAGCTTGCGGGGGCACTACGAGCAGTACTTC
CDR3 protein: CASSLRGHYEQYF

J gene: TRBJ1-6
V gene: TRBV2
D gene: .
clone size: .
CDR3 DNA: TGTGCCAGCAGTGTCGGCGACCTCTATAATTCACCCCTCCACTTT
CDR3 protein: CASSVGDLYNSPLHF

J gene: TRBJ2-7
V gene: TRBV12-3/TRBV12-4
D gene: .
clone size: .
CDR3 DNA: TGTGCCAGCAGTTTTGGGGGACGGCTCTCCTACGAGCAGTACTTC
CDR3 protein: CASSFGGRLSYEQYF

J gene: TRBJ1-1
V gene: TRBV29-1
D gene: .
clone size: .
CDR3 DNA: TGCAGCGTTGTAACGGGGGGGAGCACTGAAGCTTTCTTT
CDR3 protein: CSVVTGGSTEAFF

J gene: TRBJ2-7
V gene: TRBV20-1
D gene: .
clone size: .
CDR3 DNA: TGCAGTGCCAGTCACAGGGACGTGTACGAGCAGTACTTC
CDR3 protein: CSASHRDVYEQYF

J gene: TRBJ2-7
V gene: TRBV6-2/TRBV6-3
D gene: .
clone size: few
CDR3 DNA: TGTGCCGTTCGGGTGATGAGCTCCTACGAGCAGTACTTC
CDR3 protein: CAVRVMSSYEQYF

J gene: TRBJ1-1
V gene: TRBV2
D gene: TRBD1
clone size: .
CDR3 DNA: TGTGCCAGCAGTGAACGTCGGACAGGGGGGAACACTGAAGCTTTCTTT
CDR3 protein: CASSERRTGGNTEAFF

J gene: TRBJ2-7
V gene: TRBV29-1
D gene: .
clone size: .
CDR3 DNA: TGCAGCGTTGCGGACAGAGCCTACGAGCAGTACTTC
CDR3 protein: CSVADRAYEQYF

J gene: TRBJ1-3
V gene: TRBV6-5
D gene: TRBD1
clone size: .
CDR3 DNA: TGTGCCAGCAGTCGCGGACAGGGTGGCATTGGAAACACCATATATTTT
CDR3 protein: CASSRGQGGIGNTIYF

J gene: TRBJ1-2
V gene: TRBV6-1
D gene: TRBD1
clone size: once
CDR3 DNA: TGTGCCAGCAGAGCACAACAGGGGGCCGACTATGGCTACACCTTC
CDR3 protein: CASRAQQGADYGYTF

J gene: TRBJ2-7
V gene: TRBV11-2
D gene: TRBD1
clone size: few
CDR3 DNA: TGTGCCAGCACCTCGGGGCAGGGGGCCTACGAGCAGTACTTC
CDR3 protein: CASTSGQGAYEQYF

J gene: TRBJ2-7
V gene: TRBV4-1
D gene: TRBD2
clone size: .
CDR3 DNA: TGCGCCAGCAGCCAAGTAGCGGGAGAAGTCTACGAGCAGTACTTC
CDR3 protein: CASSQVAGEVYEQYF

J gene: TRBJ2-5
V gene: TRBV7-9
D gene: .
clone size: .
CDR3 DNA: TGTGCCAGCAGCCCCCGACAGGGAGGAAGGCAAGAGACCCAGTACTTC
CDR3 protein: CASSPRQGGRQETQYF

J gene: TRBJ2-7
V gene: TRBV5-1
D gene: TRBD2
clone size: .
CDR3 DNA: TGCGCCAGCAGCCTGAAACTAGCGCCGGTCTACGAGCAGTACTTC
CDR3 protein: CASSLKLAPVYEQYF

J gene: TRBJ2-6
V gene: TRBV9
D gene: .
clone size: .
CDR3 DNA: TGTGCCAGCAGCACACCCGGCACCGGGGCCAACGTCCTGACTTTC
CDR3 protein: CASSTPGTGANVLTF

J gene: TRBJ1-2
V gene: TRBV12-5
D gene: .
clone size: .
CDR3 DNA: TGTGCCAGCAGTTTTAGGGGCGGCTACACCTTC
CDR3 protein: CASSFRGGYTF

J gene: TRBJ2-5
V gene: TRBV15
D gene: TRBD2
clone size: .
CDR3 DNA: TGTGCCACCAGCAAGGGAAGAGCGGGGGGAGAGACCCAGTACTTC
CDR3 protein: CATSKGRAGGETQYF

J gene: TRBJ1-4
V gene: TRBV3-1
D gene: .
clone size: .
CDR3 DNA: TGTGCCAGCAGCCAAGGGTTTGAAAAACTGTTTTTT
CDR3 protein: CASSQGFEKLFF